These 3 T cell receptor beta chains were all obtained from the same sample, sequenced in a study of T cell responses to AZD1222 COVID-19 vaccine. Here immunoSEQ multiplex PCR was the method, and the copy in TCRdb shows in-frame clones only, minus some. The table shows more than 100,000 clones, with about 90% occurring only once. The specimen comprised peripheral blood, sampled on day 0 of AZD1222 vaccination. Receptor source: an adult in good health.

In its sample, this clone was seen once. The chain combines TRBV6-5 with TRBJ1-2; possibly TRBD1 for D (5 bases). This CDR3 contains 15 residues. Germline V gene data show CDR1 as MNHEY and CDR2 as SVGAGI. The germline V and J ends were trimmed by 0 bases and 8 bases, with 16 bases remaining between them. CDR3 DNA sequence: TGTGCCAGCAGTTACTCGAATGCAGGGCTTACGGGCTACACCTTC. It specifies CASSYSNAGLTGYTF.

The gene calls are TRBV3-1 (or the pseudogene TRBV3-2) and TRBJ2-1; D uncertain. This CDR3 has 13 amino acids. V lost 0 bases and J lost 8, with 8 bases in between. Germline lookup yields CDR1 LGHDT and CDR2 YNNKEL (reference sequence). The CDR3 is CASSQDWVDEQFF. The CDR3 DNA sequence: TGTGCCAGCAGCCAAGATTGGGTAGATGAGCAGTTCTTC.

Worth noting for this clone: One junction end does not reproduce the germline sequence, and a read error may be involved. V and J are TRBV28 and TRBJ2-2; D perhaps matches TRBD1 (5 bases). The CDR3 runs to 13 residues. The germline V gene encodes CDR1 MDHEN and CDR2 SYDVKM. CDR3 in amino acids: CALKDINTGELFF. In DNA, the CDR3 is TGCGCCCTCAAGGACATAAACACCGGGGAGCTGTTTTTT. The full variable domain, its missing parts supplied by reference TRBV28 and TRBJ2-2, is DVKVTQSSRYLVKRTGEKVFLECVQDMDHENMFWYRQDPGLGLRLIYFSYDVKMKEKGDIPEGYSVSREKKERFSLILESASTNQTSMYLCALKDINTGELFFGEGSRLTVL.